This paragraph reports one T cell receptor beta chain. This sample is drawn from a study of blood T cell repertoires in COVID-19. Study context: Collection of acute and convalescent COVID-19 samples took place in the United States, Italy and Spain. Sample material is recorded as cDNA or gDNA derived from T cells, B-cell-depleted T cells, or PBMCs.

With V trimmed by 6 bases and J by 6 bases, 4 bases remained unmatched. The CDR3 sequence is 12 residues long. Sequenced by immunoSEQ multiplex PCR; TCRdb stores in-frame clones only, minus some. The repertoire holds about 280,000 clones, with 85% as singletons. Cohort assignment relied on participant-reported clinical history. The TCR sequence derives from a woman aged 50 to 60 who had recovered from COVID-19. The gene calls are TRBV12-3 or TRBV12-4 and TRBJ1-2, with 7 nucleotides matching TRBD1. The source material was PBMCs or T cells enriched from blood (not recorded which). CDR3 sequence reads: CASRQGINGYTF. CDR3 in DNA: TGTGCCAGCAGACAGGGGATAAATGGCTACACCTTC.